This T cell receptor (beta chain) was identified during a study of beta chain features in type 1 diabetes. Overall study: Healthy donors and patients had similar age, gender and cell yields.

CDR1 and CDR2 from the germline V gene are SGHTA and FQGNSA. Trimming took 8 bases from V and 7 from J; bases not matched to a gene: 9. This CDR3 region has 13 residues. Sampling consisted of one heparinised blood draw per donor, averaging approximately 100 mL. This clone turned up a few times. Its antigen remains unknown. The study, taken as a whole, reports: VDJ junctions sequenced from type 1 diabetes patients showed fewer insertions and more deletions. For patients, the naive, central memory and Treg TCRB repertoires appeared more alike than for healthy donors. All four CD4+ subsets of Type 1 diabetes patients contained TCRB CDR3s that were moderately but significantly shorter.

The isolated RNA, all of it, was reverse transcribed, so expressed TCRB transcripts were what got sequenced. Method: immunoSEQ multiplex PCR; TCRdb's copy keeps in-frame clones and lacks some. The sample has 200,000 to 250,000 clones; approximately 16% are singletons. This chain connects TRBV7-2 to TRBJ1-2; 8 bases agree with TRBD1. The sequence derives from a man aged 25 to 40 with type 1 diabetes. Sequenced: naive CD4+ T cells from blood. Here the CDR3 reads CASYRQGARGYTF. CDR3 coding DNA: TGTGCCAGCTACCGTCAGGGGGCCCGTGGCTACACCTTC.